A single sample is the source of the 30 T cell receptor beta chains below, sequenced in a study of tumor-infiltrating lymphocytes in oesophageal squamous cell carcinoma. In TCRdb, the PCR reads were re-called with MiXCR into one record per CDR3 protein. Among 9,500 to 12,000 distinct CDR3 sequences listed, approximately 60% were seen once. Material for sequencing was esophageal tumor tissue. The receptor set was obtained from a male donor with esophageal squamous cell carcinoma.

The chain links TRBV6-1 to TRBJ2-1; 8 bases match TRBD1. The end of the DNA is better explained by TRBJ1-2, so the J call may be wrong. This CDR3 is 17 amino acids long. Germline CDR1 MNHNS, CDR2 SASEGT. CDR3 sequence reads: CASSFRDRRSANYGYTF. The DNA for the CDR3 is TGTGCCAGCTCCTTCCGGGACAGGAGGAGTGCTAACTATGGCTACACCTTC.

There are a few counts of this clonotype. V and J are TRBV4-1 and TRBJ2-3, with D possibly being TRBD2 (6 bases). The V end lost 0 bases, the J end lost 2 bases, and 15 bases lay between the germline ends. The CDR3 contains 17 residues. Germline CDR1 MGHRA, CDR2 YSYEKL. CDR3: CASSQERRGYPTDTQYF. DNA for the CDR3: TGCGCCAGCAGCCAAGAAAGGAGGGGTTACCCCACAGATACGCAGTATTTT.

The table lists this clonotype with a few counts. A read error is possible here, since a much larger clone lies one base away. V gene TRBV27 combines with J gene TRBJ2-7, with D maybe TRBD2 (5 bases). This CDR3 is 13 amino acids long. The germline V gene has CDR1 MNHEY and CDR2 SMNVEV (reference sequence). Trimming took off 9 bases at V and 7 bases at J, with 19 bases between the two ends. Here the CDR3 DNA reads TGTGCCAGTAAACTAGGAGAGGGCAATGAGCAGTACTTC. It encodes CASKLGEGNEQYF.

By proportion, this clonotype is medium-sized (0.01 to 0.1%). This chain links TRBV6-6 with TRBJ2-1; 11 nucleotides line up with TRBD2. The V gene end was trimmed by 2 bases and the J gene end by 9 bases; junction bases not matched to a gene: 0. CDR3 length equals 13 residues. Germline V lookup: CDR1 MNHNY, CDR2 SVGAGI (reference sequence). CDR3 residues: CASSYTSGSEQFF. In DNA form, the CDR3 reads TGTGCCAGCAGTTACACTAGCGGGAGTGAGCAGTTCTTC.

This sequence joins TRBV7-6 and TRBJ2-1, with D possibly being TRBD2 (7 bases). The end of the DNA fits TRBJ2-7 better, so the J call may be wrong. The CDR3 has 15 amino acids. Germline lookup yields CDR1 SGHVS and CDR2 FNYEAQ. This CDR3 is CASSFGTGRVSEQYF. The CDR3 DNA reads as TGTGCCAGCAGCTTCGGAACAGGGAGGGTCAGCGAGCAGTACTTC.

The chain carries TRBV6-8 and TRBJ2-2; either TRBD1 or TRBD2 may supply D (6 bases each). CDR1 and CDR2 (germline): MNHGY, SAAAGT. Trimming left V 6 bases short and J 5 bases short, with 19 bases between. The CDR3 length is 16 residues. CDR3 nucleotides: TGTGCCAGCAGCCGGCCGGGGGCAGGACCGACCGGGGAGCTGTTTTTT. This encodes CASSRPGAGPTGELFF.

This chain joins TRBV28 and TRBJ2-2; 8 bases fit TRBD1. V lost 1 base, J lost 4 bases, and 5 bases stayed unmatched. In germline, CDR1 is MDHEN, CDR2 SYDVKM. The CDR3 loop spans 16 amino acids. The CDR3 region is CASSLFGQGLTGELFF. The CDR3 DNA is TGTGCCAGCAGTTTATTTGGACAGGGCCTCACCGGGGAGCTGTTTTTT.

This chain uses TRBV7-3 with TRBJ1-6, with D hard to call. Trimming pared 2 bases from V and 7 bases from J, leaving 12 bases between. Germline V lookup: CDR1 SGHTA, CDR2 FQGTGA. The CDR3 covers 15 residues. In DNA, the CDR3 is TGTGCCAGCAGCTTAGAGACCGTAGAAAATTCACCCCTCCACTTT. This translates into CASSLETVENSPLHF. The whole variable domain, filled in from reference TRBV7-3 and TRBJ1-6, reads GAGVSQTPSNKVTEKGKYVELRCDPISGHTALYWYRQSLGQGPEFLIYFQGTGAADDSGLPNDRFFAVRPEGSVSTLKIQRTERGDSAVYLCASSLETVENSPLHFGNGTRLTVT.

This clonotype was counted between two and nine times. V and J are TRBV6-1 and TRBJ2-1, with 11 nucleotides matching TRBD2. Germline V gene sequence: CDR1 MNHNS, CDR2 SASEGT. After removal of 5 bases from V and 0 bases from J, the junction contained 6 bases not matched to a gene. This CDR3 comprises 17 residues. The CDR3 bases are TGTGCCAGCAGTTCTACTAGCGGGGGTAACTCCTACAATGAGCAGTTCTTC. Its translation: CASSSTSGGNSYNEQFF.

Sample share makes this clonotype medium-sized (0.01 to 0.1%). The CDR3 bases are TGTGCCAGCAGTCCGTGGGGCCCCTCTGGGGCCAACGTCCTGACTTTC. It yields the protein CASSPWGPSGANVLTF. This chain joins TRBV28 and TRBJ2-6; maybe TRBD1 (5 bases). The ends were cut back, 5 bases at V and 0 bases at J, with 11 bases in the middle. The CDR3 extends over 16 amino acids. CDR1 and CDR2 (germline): MDHEN, SYDVKM.

The chain joins TRBV11-2 to TRBJ2-1; D is unclear. Near its end, the DNA agrees better with TRBJ2-7, so the J call may be wrong. This CDR3 comprises 15 residues. In germline, CDR1 is SGHAT, CDR2 FQNNGV. Here the CDR3 reads CASSQAGWGTYEQYF. The CDR3 DNA reads TGTGCCAGCAGCCAAGCCGGGTGGGGAACCTACGAGCAGTACTTC.

The rearrangement joins TRBV28 to TRBJ2-3; possibly TRBD1 or TRBD2 for D (5 bases each). Germline V lookup: CDR1 MDHEN, CDR2 SYDVKM. This CDR3 has 14 amino acids. The V end lost 3 bases, the J end lost 2 bases, and 9 bases lay between the germline ends. CDR3 amino acids: CASSFRDPTDTQYF. Written as DNA, the CDR3 is TGTGCCAGCAGTTTCCGGGACCCCACAGATACGCAGTATTTT.

The sample holds one count of this clonotype. The chain combines TRBV7-3 with TRBJ2-1; the match to TRBD2 covers 8 bases. The germline V gene has CDR1 SGHTA and CDR2 FQGTGA. The CDR3 loop spans 15 amino acids. With 3 bases clipped from V and 2 bases from J, the junction kept 3 bases outside the gene matches. The CDR3 DNA reads as TGTGCCAGCAGCTTCACGGGAGGGGCCTACAATGAGCAGTTCTTC. Translating gives CASSFTGGAYNEQFF.

The chain carries TRBV7-2 and TRBJ2-5, with D possibly matching TRBD2 (5 bases). TRBJ2-1 explains the end of the DNA better; the J call may be wrong. Germline CDR1 reads SGHTA; CDR2 reads FQGNSA. The CDR3 runs to 15 residues. This CDR3 reads CASSTPGGRYNEQFF. The DNA for the CDR3 is TGTGCCAGCAGCACCCCAGGCGGGCGGTACAATGAGCAGTTCTTC.

The genes are TRBV7-8 and TRBJ1-4; D remains unclear. The CDR3 has 15 amino acids. Trimming stripped 5 bases from V and 0 bases from J, with 10 bases between. In germline, CDR1 is SGHVS, CDR2 FQNEAQ. In DNA, the CDR3 is TGTGCCAGCAGCCGGACTGATACAACTAATGAAAAACTGTTTTTT. Translated: CASSRTDTTNEKLFF. The full variable domain, its missing parts supplied by reference TRBV7-8 and TRBJ1-4, is GAGVSQSPRYKVAKRGQDVALRCDPISGHVSLFWYQQALGQGPEFLTYFQNEAQLDKSGLPSDRFFAERPEGSVSTLKIQRTQQEDSAVYLCASSRTDTTNEKLFFGSGTQLSVL.

Concerning this clonotype itself: Germline and junction disagree at one end, which may indicate a read error. The chain carries TRBV7-6 and TRBJ2-2, with D hard to call. The CDR3 length is 15 residues. Germline V gives CDR1 SGHVS, CDR2 FNYEAQ. CDR3 sequence: CASSLGLEFAGELFF. CDR3 nucleotide sequence: TGTGCTAGCAGCCTTGGGCTAGAGTTCGCCGGGGAGCTGTTTTTT.

The gene calls are TRBV7-2 and TRBJ2-7; TRBD2 aligns across 10 bases. This CDR3 spans 13 amino acids. Unmatched junction bases numbered 4, after V lost 8 bases and J lost 3 bases. CDR1 is SGHTA, CDR2 FQGNSA, per germline. The CDR3: CASEGLASYEQYF. CDR3 sequence (DNA): TGTGCCAGCGAGGGACTAGCGAGCTACGAGCAGTACTTC.

The chain is built from TRBV20-1 and TRBJ1-5; 10 bases align to TRBD1. The CDR3 loop spans 15 amino acids. V shed 4 bases and J 6 bases; nucleotides not matched to a gene: 9. From germline, CDR1 is DFQATT and CDR2 SNEGSKA (reference sequence). The CDR3 DNA reads as TGCAGTGCTACCACCGACAGGGGGCTAGGTCAGCCCCAGCATTTT. Protein sequence: CSATTDRGLGQPQHF.

The chain uses TRBV6-6 and TRBJ2-6; 8 nucleotides agree with TRBD2. Per the germline V gene, CDR1 is MNHNY and CDR2 is SVGAGI (reference sequence). V trimming: 0 bases; J trimming: 0 bases; junction bases outside the gene matches: 16. The CDR3 spans 22 residues. CDR3: CASSYSIPPRRGASSGANVLTF. In nucleotides, the CDR3 is TGTGCCAGCAGTTACTCGATTCCCCCCCGGCGGGGGGCTAGCTCTGGGGCCAACGTCCTGACTTTC.

J is TRBJ2-1 and V is TRBV12-3 or TRBV12-4; 9 bases are a match to TRBD2. The CDR3 is 16 residues long. V shed 4 bases and J 4 bases; nucleotides not matched to a gene: 8. The CDR3 reads CASSSFLAGAYNEQFF. In DNA, the CDR3 is TGTGCCAGCAGTTCCTTTTTAGCGGGGGCTTACAATGAGCAGTTCTTC.

About this clonotype: The junction differs from germline at one of its ends, possibly a read error. The V call is TRBV7-6, the J call TRBJ1-1; D perhaps matches TRBD1 (5 bases). CDR3 length: 13 residues. Germline V gives CDR1 SGHVS, CDR2 FNYEAQ. The CDR3 DNA follows: TGTGCTAGCAGCCCAGGGTTGGACACTGAAGCTTTCTTT. As protein: CASSPGLDTEAFF.

With regard to this clonotype: A read error may produce the germline difference seen at one junction end. The V call is TRBV7-2, the J call TRBJ2-4; unclear D gene. CDR1 is SGHTA, CDR2 FQGNSA, per germline. The CDR3 consists of 13 residues. This CDR3 reads CASSLSLRKDLCF. The CDR3 DNA is TGTGCCAGCAGCTTATCGTTACGGAAAGACCTTTGCTTC.

The chain has TRBV7-3 and TRBJ2-3; TRBD2 matches 11 bases. The ends lost 1 base at V and 6 bases at J; junction bases unmatched: 9. The CDR3 covers 17 residues. Germline lookup yields CDR1 SGHTA and CDR2 FQGTGA. The CDR3 loop reads CASSLMGTSGGPDTQYF. The CDR3 bases are TGTGCCAGCAGCTTAATGGGGACTAGCGGAGGCCCCGATACGCAGTATTTT. Full variable domain (outside the CDR3, taken from reference TRBV7-3 and TRBJ2-3): GAGVSQTPSNKVTEKGKYVELRCDPISGHTALYWYRQSLGQGPEFLIYFQGTGAADDSGLPNDRFFAVRPEGSVSTLKIQRTERGDSAVYLCASSLMGTSGGPDTQYFGPGTRLTVL.

The chain has TRBV7-3 and TRBJ2-2; D is undetermined. The germline V and J ends were trimmed by 1 base and 6 bases, with 9 bases remaining between them. The germline gives CDR1 SGHTA, CDR2 FQGTGA. The CDR3 is made up of 14 amino acids. CDR3 nucleotides: TGTGCCAGCAGCTTAAGCCACTTTGCCGGGGAGCTGTTTTTT. Protein product: CASSLSHFAGELFF.

The sample holds many counts of this clonotype. V is TRBV7-9 and J is TRBJ1-2; unclear D gene. V was shortened by 0 bases and J by 4 bases, with 12 bases between the two germline ends. This CDR3 has 15 residues. Germline loops: CDR1 SEHNR, CDR2 FQNEAQ (reference sequence). The CDR3 protein is CASSLAPLNPYGYTF. The CDR3 DNA reads TGTGCCAGCAGCTTAGCCCCCCTGAATCCCTATGGCTACACCTTC.

This clonotype is judged medium-sized (0.01 to 0.1%). The rearrangement uses TRBV6-1 and TRBJ2-2; 10 bases align to TRBD2. The germline CDR1 and CDR2 sequences are MNHNS and SASEGT. V was pared by 5 bases and J by 4 bases, with 4 bases of the junction left unmatched. The CDR3 covers 15 residues. DNA of the CDR3: TGTGCCAGCAGTCCAAGACTAGCGGGCACCGGGGAGCTGTTTTTT. Amino acid sequence: CASSPRLAGTGELFF.

Remarks on this clonotype: This may come from a read error, since a much larger clone is one base off. The chain links TRBV5-1 to TRBJ2-1; 7 nucleotides align to TRBD2. TRBJ2-7 matches the DNA end more closely, so the J call is doubtful. Germline CDR1 is SGHRS and CDR2 is YFSETQ. The CDR3 sequence is 19 residues long. CDR3 residues: CASSFEPLASGSSYNEQYF. CDR3 nucleotides: TGCGCCAGCAGCTTCGAACCCCTAGCTAGCGGTAGCTCCTACAATGAGCAGTACTTC.

This CDR3 is CASTGSTDTQYF. The DNA for the CDR3 is TGTGCCAGCACCGGAAGCACAGATACGCAGTATTTT. The rearrangement uses TRBV6-8 and TRBJ2-3; D remains ambiguous. The length of the CDR3 is 12 residues. Germline CDR1 is MNHGY and CDR2 is SAAAGT. V was clipped by 7 bases and J by 0 bases, with 5 bases between them.

Only a few counts were recorded for this clonotype. J is TRBJ2-5 and V is TRBV24-1, with 8 positions matching TRBD2. With the DNA end fitting TRBJ2-7 better, the J assignment may be wrong. Germline CDR1 is KGHDR and CDR2 is SFDVKD. The CDR3 covers 13 residues. CDR3 region: CATNRAGEHEQYF. For the CDR3, the DNA is TGTGCCACCAATCGAGCGGGAGAACACGAGCAGTACTTC.

V is TRBV4-3 and J is TRBJ2-1; 8 positions agree with TRBD1. Germline assignment: CDR1 LGHNA and CDR2 YSLEER. After removal of 1 base from V and 4 bases from J, the junction contained 0 bases not matched to a gene. The CDR3 totals 14 residues. CDR3 in amino acids: CASSQGTGYNEQFF. CDR3 nucleotide sequence: TGCGCCAGCAGCCAAGGGACAGGGTACAATGAGCAGTTCTTC.